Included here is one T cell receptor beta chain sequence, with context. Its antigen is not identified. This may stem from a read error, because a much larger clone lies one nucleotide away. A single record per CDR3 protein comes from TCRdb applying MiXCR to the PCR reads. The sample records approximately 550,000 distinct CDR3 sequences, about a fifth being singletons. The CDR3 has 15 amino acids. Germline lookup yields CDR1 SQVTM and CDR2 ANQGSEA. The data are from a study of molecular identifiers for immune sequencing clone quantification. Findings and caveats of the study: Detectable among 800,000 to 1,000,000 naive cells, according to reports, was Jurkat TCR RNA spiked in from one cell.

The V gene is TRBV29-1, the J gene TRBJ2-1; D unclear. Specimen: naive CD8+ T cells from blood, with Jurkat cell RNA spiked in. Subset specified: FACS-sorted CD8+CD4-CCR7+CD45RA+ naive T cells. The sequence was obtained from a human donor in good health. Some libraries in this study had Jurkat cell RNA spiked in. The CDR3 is CSVEQGRRTYNERFF. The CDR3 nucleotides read TGCAGCGTTGAGCAAGGACGGAGAACCTACAATGAGCGGTTCTTC.